A single sample is the source of the 6 T cell receptor beta chains below, sequenced in a study of blood T cell repertoires in COVID-19. Profiling relied on immunoSEQ multiplex PCR, and the TCRdb table lists in-frame clones only, not all of them. The data hold fewer than 70,000 clones, with around 87% observed a single time. Sequenced input: peripheral blood. All receptors come from a human donor in a cohort sampled during active COVID-19.

The chain couples TRBV9 to TRBJ2-7; 7 bases match TRBD1. The CDR3 loop spans 21 amino acids. CDR1 and CDR2 from the germline V gene are SGDLS and YYNGEE. Trimming cost V 4 bases and J 2 bases; bases outside gene matches: 27. The CDR3 loop is CASSPCRAQEKQGQPPYEQYF. The DNA for the CDR3 is TGTGCCAGCAGCCCCTGTAGGGCCCAAGAGAAACAGGGGCAGCCACCCTACGAGCAGTACTTC.

V is TRBV18 and J is TRBJ2-5; TRBD2 is a possible D gene (6 bases). V lost 4 bases to trimming and J lost 7 bases, with 16 bases between them. This CDR3 comprises 14 residues. Germline V gene lookup returns CDR1 KGHSH and CDR2 LQKENI. CDR3 sequence: CASSRQEGIGTQYF. The CDR3 DNA reads as TGTGCCAGCTCACGTCAGGAGGGAATTGGGACCCAGTACTTC. The whole variable domain, filled in from reference TRBV18 and TRBJ2-5, reads NAGVMQNPRHLVRRRGQEARLRCSPMKGHSHVYWYRQLPEEGLKFMVYLQKENIIDESGMPKERFSAEFPKEGPSILRIQQVVRGDSAAYFCASSRQEGIGTQYFGPGTRLLVL.

The CDR3 nucleotides are TGTGCCTGGACCGGGACAGGGGGTTACGAGCAGTACTTC. Translating gives CAWTGTGGYEQYF. V usage is TRBV30 and J usage is TRBJ2-7, with 11 bases that match TRBD1. CDR1 is GTSNPN, CDR2 SVGIG, per germline (reference sequence). Losses at the gene ends were 4 bases for V and 4 bases for J; bases not matched to a gene: 3. This CDR3 region has 13 residues.

The chain employs TRBV3-1 (or the pseudogene TRBV3-2) and TRBJ1-2; 9 nucleotides match TRBD1. CDR1 and CDR2 (germline): LGHDT, YNNKEL (reference sequence). The CDR3 length is 16 residues. Unmatched junction bases numbered 12, after V lost 4 bases and J lost 6 bases. The CDR3 DNA sequence: TGTGCCAGCAGCCCCCGTGTGGGGACAGGGAGGGATGGCTACACCTTC. Translating gives CASSPRVGTGRDGYTF.

V gene TRBV5-4 combines with J gene TRBJ2-2, with 8 bases aligning to TRBD1. V was pared by 4 bases and J by 4 bases, with 6 bases of the junction left unmatched. The CDR3 spans 15 residues. Germline lookup yields CDR1 SGHNT and CDR2 YYREEE (reference sequence). The CDR3 bases are TGTGCCAGCAGCAATGGACAGGGTGTCACCGGGGAGCTGTTTTTT. Translation: CASSNGQGVTGELFF.

This rearrangement joins TRBV5-1 to TRBJ2-1, with 7 bases identical to TRBD1. CDR3 length: 14 residues. Germline V gene data show CDR1 as SGHRS and CDR2 as YFSETQ. The ends lost 5 bases at V and 3 bases at J; junction bases unmatched: 5. In nucleotides, the CDR3 is TGCGCCAGCAGGGTGACAGGGATCTACAATGAGCAGTTCTTC. Amino acids: CASRVTGIYNEQFF.